A selection of T cell receptor beta chains follows, all from one sample in a study of T cells in narcolepsy. Profiling relied on immunoSEQ multiplex PCR, and the TCRdb table lists in-frame clones only, not all of them. Of about 13,000 clones in the sample, about 89% are singletons; the top ten hold 1.7%. The sequencing sample was made of CD45RA- memory CD4+ T cells from PBMCs. These receptors were taken from a human donor with narcolepsy. CDR3s include the opening cysteine and the closing phenylalanine or tryptophan. The D gene is left open where the match is weak. Size tells how often a clone was seen (once, few, many) or the class of an expanded clone, and some rows leave it out.

>.|.|TRBV7-6|TRBJ2-4
CASSPSRGSGNIQYF
TGTGCCAGCAGCCCCTCCAGGGGTAGTGGAAACATTCAGTACTTC
>TRBD2|once|TRBV9|TRBJ2-1
CASSVAWVTSGSSSNEQFF
TGTGCCAGCAGCGTAGCTTGGGTGACTAGCGGGAGTTCATCGAATGAGCAGTTCTTC
>TRBD2|.|TRBV28|TRBJ2-1
CASRIGLAGVDEQFF
TGTGCCAGCAGAATAGGACTAGCGGGAGTCGATGAGCAGTTCTTC
>.|.|TRBV19|TRBJ2-1
CASSIARGHNEQFF
TGTGCCAGTAGTATCGCCAGGGGCCACAATGAGCAGTTCTTC
>TRBD1|.|TRBV7-6|TRBJ2-6
CASQGVSGANVLTF
TGTGCCAGTCAGGGGGTGTCTGGGGCCAACGTCCTGACTTTC
>.|.|TRBV9|TRBJ2-5
CASSVGLGIGSAQYF
TGTGCCAGCAGCGTAGGTCTAGGTATCGGGTCGGCCCAGTACTTC
>.|.|TRBV30|TRBJ2-7
CAWSVQGFGGRNEQYF
TGTGCCTGGAGTGTACAGGGGTTTGGGGGGCGGAACGAGCAGTACTTC
>TRBD1|.|TRBV5-4|TRBJ2-7
CASSLGGRDRGVAEQYF
TGTGCCAGCAGCTTGGGGGGCCGGGACAGGGGAGTTGCCGAGCAGTACTTC
>TRBD1|once|TRBV25-1|TRBJ2-1
CASSESPGRGKDNEQFF
TGTGCCAGCAGTGAATCCCCCGGCAGGGGGAAAGACAATGAGCAGTTCTTC
>.|.|TRBV18|TRBJ2-7
CASSPSGTYEQYF
TGTGCCAGCTCACCATCGGGTACCTACGAGCAGTACTTC
>TRBD2|.|TRBV9|TRBJ2-7
CASSGQPGLVAEQYF
TGTGCCAGCAGCGGACAACCGGGACTAGTCGCCGAGCAGTACTTC
>TRBD2|.|TRBV5-1|TRBJ2-1
CASSLGGGRWEQFF
TGCGCCAGCAGCCTAGGTGGCGGGAGGTGGGAGCAGTTCTTC
>TRBD2|.|TRBV18|TRBJ2-7
CASGDERDRYEQYF
TGTGCCAGCGGGGACGAGCGGGATCGTTACGAGCAGTACTTC
>TRBD2|.|TRBV7-9|TRBJ2-1
CASSPQDGRNHNEQFF
TGTGCCAGCAGCCCCCAGGACGGGAGGAACCACAATGAGCAGTTCTTC
>.|.|TRBV6-1|TRBJ2-5
CASRNRDVETQYF
TGTGCCAGCAGAAACAGGGACGTAGAGACCCAGTACTTC
>TRBD1|.|TRBV19|TRBJ2-3
CASSKQGADTQYF
TGTGCCAGTAGTAAGCAGGGGGCAGATACGCAGTATTTT
>TRBD2|.|TRBV6-5|TRBJ2-7
CASSPGGPRSYEQYF
TGTGCCAGCAGCCCGGGAGGGCCTCGCTCCTACGAGCAGTACTTC
>.|.|TRBV6-1|TRBJ2-7
CAAHTEGSGSYEQYF
TGTGCCGCACACACGGAGGGGAGTGGGTCCTACGAGCAGTACTTC
>TRBD1|.|TRBV14|TRBJ2-5
CASSQGQRVWSQETQYF
TGTGCCAGCAGCCAGGGACAGCGTGTATGGAGCCAAGAGACCCAGTACTTC
>TRBD2|.|TRBV6-5|TRBJ2-7
CASSYRTSGRPYEQYF
TGTGCCAGCAGTTACCGGACTAGCGGGAGGCCCTACGAGCAGTACTTC
>TRBD1|.|TRBV19|TRBJ2-7
CASTRGHSYEQYF
TGTGCCAGTACAAGGGGGCATTCCTACGAGCAGTACTTC
>.|.|TRBV5-1|TRBJ1-5
CASSEGHGGQPQHF
TGCGCCAGCAGCGAAGGACACGGGGGTCAGCCCCAGCATTTT